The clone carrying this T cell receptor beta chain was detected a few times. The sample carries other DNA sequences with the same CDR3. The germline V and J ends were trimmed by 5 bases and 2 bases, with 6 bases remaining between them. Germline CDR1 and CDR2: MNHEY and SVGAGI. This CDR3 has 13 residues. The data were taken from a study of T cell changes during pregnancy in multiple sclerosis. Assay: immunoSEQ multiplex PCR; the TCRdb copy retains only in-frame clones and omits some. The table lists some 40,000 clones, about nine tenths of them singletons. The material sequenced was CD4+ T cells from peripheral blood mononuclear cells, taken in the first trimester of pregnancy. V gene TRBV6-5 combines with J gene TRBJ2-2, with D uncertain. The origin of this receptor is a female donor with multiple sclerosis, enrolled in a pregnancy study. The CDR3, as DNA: TGTGCCAGCAGTCGGTCTAACACCGGGGAGCTGTTTTTT. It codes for CASSRSNTGELFF.